The rows below give T cell receptor beta chains drawn from one sample of a study of PD-1 blockade in classical Hodgkin lymphoma. Sequencing was performed with immunoSEQ multiplex PCR; in TCRdb, only in-frame clones are kept and a portion is missing. The sample shows about 25,000 clones, about 89% of them seen only once. The sequencing input was CD4+ T cells from blood. Every receptor here comes from a human donor with classical Hodgkin lymphoma. Each CDR3 is given with its conserved first and last residue. Each record gives: CDR3 DNA, CDR3 protein, CDR3 length, J gene, V gene, D gene, clone size. D genes are given only for firm matches. Clone size, where shown, is once, few, many, or a class for clones that have expanded.

CDR3nt: TGTGCCAGCAGTGACGGGACTAGCGGGGGGCAAGAGACCCAGTACTTC
CDR3aa: CASSDGTSGGQETQYF
len: 16
j_gene: TRBJ2-5
v_gene: TRBV6-1
d_gene: TRBD2
abundance: -

CDR3nt: TGTGCCAGCAGTTTCCTCGGGGCAGGGGGGGATAAGGGCTATGGCTACACCTTC
CDR3aa: CASSFLGAGGDKGYGYTF
len: 18
j_gene: TRBJ1-2
v_gene: TRBV27
d_gene: TRBD1
abundance: -

CDR3nt: TGTGCCAGCAGCAAACAGGGGAGGTCCTACGAGCAGTACTTC
CDR3aa: CASSKQGRSYEQYF
len: 14
j_gene: TRBJ2-7
v_gene: TRBV27
d_gene: -
abundance: -

CDR3nt: TGCGCCAGCAGCCAAGACCGACAGGGCTCCTACAATGAGCAGTTCTTC
CDR3aa: CASSQDRQGSYNEQFF
len: 16
j_gene: TRBJ2-1
v_gene: TRBV4-3
d_gene: TRBD1
abundance: -

CDR3nt: TGTGCCAGCAGTTACTCGAGAGGGGTTGGCTACACCTTC
CDR3aa: CASSYSRGVGYTF
len: 13
j_gene: TRBJ1-2
v_gene: TRBV6-5
d_gene: -
abundance: -

CDR3nt: TGTGCCAGCTCACCTGAGGGAGTGGGCACTAATGAAAAACTGTTTTTT
CDR3aa: CASSPEGVGTNEKLFF
len: 16
j_gene: TRBJ1-4
v_gene: TRBV18
d_gene: -
abundance: once

CDR3nt: TGCGCCAGCAGCCCACTCTTGCGCGCAGATACGCAGTATTTT
CDR3aa: CASSPLLRADTQYF
len: 14
j_gene: TRBJ2-3
v_gene: TRBV4-1
d_gene: -
abundance: -

CDR3nt: TGCGCCAGCAGCTTGTCAGGGATAAACACTGAAGCTTTCTTT
CDR3aa: CASSLSGINTEAFF
len: 14
j_gene: TRBJ1-1
v_gene: TRBV5-1
d_gene: -
abundance: -

CDR3nt: TGTGCCTGGAGTAGGGACCCATTAGGGAAAGCTTTCTTT
CDR3aa: CAWSRDPLGKAFF
len: 13
j_gene: TRBJ1-1
v_gene: TRBV30
d_gene: -
abundance: few

CDR3nt: TGTGCCAGCAGCACACGGACAGCTTCCTACGAGCAGTACTTC
CDR3aa: CASSTRTASYEQYF
len: 14
j_gene: TRBJ2-7
v_gene: TRBV7-6
d_gene: -
abundance: -

CDR3nt: TGTGCCAGCAGTCCCACTATAGGAAACGACTATGGCTACACCTTC
CDR3aa: CASSPTIGNDYGYTF
len: 15
j_gene: TRBJ1-2
v_gene: TRBV25-1
d_gene: -
abundance: once

CDR3nt: TGTGCAGGGGGCAGTCTCAATCAGCCCCAGCATTTT
CDR3aa: CAGGSLNQPQHF
len: 12
j_gene: TRBJ1-5
v_gene: TRBV28
d_gene: TRBD1
abundance: -

CDR3nt: TGCAGCGTTGAAGCTTCAGGGGTCCAAGAGACCCAGTACTTC
CDR3aa: CSVEASGVQETQYF
len: 14
j_gene: TRBJ2-5
v_gene: TRBV29-1
d_gene: -
abundance: once

CDR3nt: TGTGCCAGCACCCTGGGGCCAGGGGTGGCCTACGAGCAGTACTTC
CDR3aa: CASTLGPGVAYEQYF
len: 15
j_gene: TRBJ2-7
v_gene: TRBV5-6
d_gene: -
abundance: -

CDR3nt: TGCGCCAGCAGCCAAATGACAGGGGAGGATTCACCCCTCCACTTT
CDR3aa: CASSQMTGEDSPLHF
len: 15
j_gene: TRBJ1-6
v_gene: TRBV5-1
d_gene: TRBD1
abundance: -

CDR3nt: TGTGCCAGCAGCTTTCCCCGGACAGGGGTCGGGGCGGATACGCAGTATTTT
CDR3aa: CASSFPRTGVGADTQYF
len: 17
j_gene: TRBJ2-3
v_gene: TRBV9
d_gene: TRBD1
abundance: -

CDR3nt: TGTGCCAGCAGATTCTTAAAATACAATGAGCAGTTCTTC
CDR3aa: CASRFLKYNEQFF
len: 13
j_gene: TRBJ2-1
v_gene: TRBV11-2
d_gene: -
abundance: -

CDR3nt: TGTGCCAGCAGCTTAGCCGGACTAGTAAACTACGAGCAGTACTTC
CDR3aa: CASSLAGLVNYEQYF
len: 15
j_gene: TRBJ2-7
v_gene: TRBV7-8
d_gene: TRBD2
abundance: -

CDR3nt: TGTGCCAGCAGCGTAGACACAGGGGGCTCCTACGAGCAGTACTTC
CDR3aa: CASSVDTGGSYEQYF
len: 15
j_gene: TRBJ2-7
v_gene: TRBV9
d_gene: TRBD1
abundance: -

CDR3nt: TGTGCCAGCAGTGCTCCCCGGTCGGGAAATGAAAAACTGTTTTTT
CDR3aa: CASSAPRSGNEKLFF
len: 15
j_gene: TRBJ1-4
v_gene: TRBV6-1
d_gene: -
abundance: once

CDR3nt: TGCGCCAGCAGCCCCGGACAGCCCCTCGATTCGGAGCAGTACTTC
CDR3aa: CASSPGQPLDSEQYF
len: 15
j_gene: TRBJ2-7
v_gene: TRBV5-1
d_gene: -
abundance: -

CDR3nt: TGTGCCAGCAGCTTAGGACAGGGGAACACTGAAGCTTTCTTT
CDR3aa: CASSLGQGNTEAFF
len: 14
j_gene: TRBJ1-1
v_gene: TRBV7-2
d_gene: TRBD1
abundance: -

CDR3nt: TGTGCCAGTACCCCCACGGGGCAGGTCGGGTCACCCCTCCACTTT
CDR3aa: CASTPTGQVGSPLHF
len: 15
j_gene: TRBJ1-6
v_gene: TRBV19
d_gene: -
abundance: -

CDR3nt: TGTGCCAGCAGCCAAGATAGACTCACCCTAGCGGGGTCCTACGAGCAGTACTTC
CDR3aa: CASSQDRLTLAGSYEQYF
len: 18
j_gene: TRBJ2-7
v_gene: TRBV4-2
d_gene: TRBD2
abundance: -

CDR3nt: TGCGCCAGCAGCCCCACGACAGGGCTGAACACTGAAGCTTTCTTT
CDR3aa: CASSPTTGLNTEAFF
len: 15
j_gene: TRBJ1-1
v_gene: TRBV4-3
d_gene: TRBD1
abundance: -